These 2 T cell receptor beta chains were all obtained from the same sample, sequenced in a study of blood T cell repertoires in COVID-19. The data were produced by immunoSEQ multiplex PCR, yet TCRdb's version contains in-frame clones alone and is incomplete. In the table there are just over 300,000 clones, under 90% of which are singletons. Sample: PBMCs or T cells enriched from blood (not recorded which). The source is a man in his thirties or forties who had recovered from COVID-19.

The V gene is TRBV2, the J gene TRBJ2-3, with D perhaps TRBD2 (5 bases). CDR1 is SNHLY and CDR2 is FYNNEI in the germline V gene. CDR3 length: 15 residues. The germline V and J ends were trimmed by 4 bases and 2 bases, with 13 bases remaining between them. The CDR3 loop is CASSVRGAPTDTQYF. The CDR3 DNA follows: TGTGCCAGCAGTGTTCGGGGAGCTCCCACAGATACGCAGTATTTT.

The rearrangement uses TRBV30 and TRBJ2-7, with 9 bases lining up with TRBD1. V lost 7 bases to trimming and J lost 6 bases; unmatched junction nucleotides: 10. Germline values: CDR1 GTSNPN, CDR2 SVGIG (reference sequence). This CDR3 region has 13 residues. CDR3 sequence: CAYSVGQGSEQYF. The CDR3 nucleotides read TGTGCCTACTCCGTGGGACAGGGTTCCGAGCAGTACTTC.